Listed here are 26 T cell receptor beta chains from one sample, sequenced in a study of blood T cell repertoires in COVID-19 (dated by TCRdb to 2019 to 2021). The protocol used for the library was the immunoSEQ multiplex PCR assay. As stored in TCRdb, this immuneACCESS dataset retains in-frame rearrangements with V and J assigned. A fraction of the clones does not appear; measured against another copy, unresolved V genes explain less than half of the discrepancy, and the remainder lacks a known reason. For this sample there are around 46,000 clones; about 88% appear just once. The ten largest make up 3% to 3.5% of the sample. Sequencing was carried out using PBMCs or T cells enriched from blood (not recorded which). These receptors were obtained from a woman between 45 and 65 years old who had recovered from COVID-19.

The chain has TRBV4-3 and TRBJ1-5; no definite D call. CDR1 LGHNA and CDR2 YSLEER come from the germline V gene. Trimming stripped 0 bases from V and 2 bases from J, with 14 bases between. This CDR3 has 17 residues. The CDR3: CASSQDRAGGGNQPQHF. Written as DNA, the CDR3 is TGCGCCAGCAGCCAAGATCGCGCAGGAGGAGGCAATCAGCCCCAGCATTTT.

The rearrangement uses TRBV11-2 and TRBJ2-1, with 10 bases identical to TRBD1. With V trimmed by 7 bases and J by 2 bases, 5 bases remained unmatched. The V gene's germline CDR1 is SGHAT and CDR2 FQNNGV. The CDR3 is 15 amino acids. Here the CDR3 reads CASTTGTGAYNEQFF. The CDR3 region has the DNA TGTGCCAGCACCACCGGGACAGGGGCCTACAATGAGCAGTTCTTC.

The rearrangement links TRBV6-2 or TRBV6-3 to TRBJ2-7; a possible D gene is TRBD1 (5 bases). Trimming pared 6 bases from V and 6 bases from J, leaving 18 bases between. The CDR3 is made up of 14 amino acids. The germline CDR1 and CDR2 sequences are MNHEY and SVGEGT. The CDR3 here is CASSPHLATGEQYF. The CDR3 region has the DNA TGTGCCAGCAGCCCCCATTTGGCTACAGGCGAGCAGTACTTC.

The V call is TRBV11-1, the J call TRBJ2-3, with D maybe TRBD2 (6 bases). Per the germline V gene, CDR1 is SGHAT and CDR2 is FQDESV (reference sequence). V lost 4 bases and J lost 2, with 16 bases in between. The CDR3 is 16 amino acids. The CDR3 DNA reads as TGTGCCAGCAGCTGGGAGGTAGCGGCGATCACAGATACGCAGTATTTT. It codes for CASSWEVAAITDTQYF.

V is TRBV3-1 (or the pseudogene TRBV3-2) and J is TRBJ2-7, with 14 bases identical to TRBD2. Per germline, CDR1 LGHDT and CDR2 YNNKEL (reference sequence). The CDR3 runs to 15 residues. J was trimmed by 5 bases and V by 5 bases; bases with no gene match: 5. CDR3 nucleotide sequence: TGTGCCAGCAGCGGCGGGACTAGCGGGAGCCACGAGCAGTACTTC. Protein: CASSGGTSGSHEQYF.

V gene TRBV12-3 or TRBV12-4 combines with J gene TRBJ2-2, with unresolved D. Trimming cost V 5 bases and J 1 base, with 5 bases left between them. The length of the CDR3 is 13 residues. The DNA for the CDR3 is TGTGCCAGCAGTAGCGAGAACACCGGGGAGCTGTTTTTT. It translates to CASSSENTGELFF.

The chain combines TRBV12-3 or TRBV12-4 with TRBJ2-1, with D perhaps matching TRBD2 (5 bases). This CDR3 contains 12 residues. V lost 6 bases to trimming and J lost 7 bases, with 10 bases between them. CDR3 in DNA: TGTGCCAGCAGCGACTACCTGAATGAGCAGTTCTTC. This translates into CASSDYLNEQFF.

The chain recombines TRBV18 with TRBJ1-5; 7 bases agree with TRBD1. With V trimmed by 4 bases and J by 3 bases, 9 bases remained unmatched. The CDR3 sequence is 16 residues long. Germline CDR1 reads KGHSH; CDR2 reads LQKENI. CDR3 sequence: CASSRVDRATNQPQHF. The CDR3 DNA is TGTGCCAGCTCACGCGTCGACAGGGCTACCAATCAGCCCCAGCATTTT. Filled out from reference TRBV18 and TRBJ1-5, the complete variable domain reads NAGVMQNPRHLVRRRGQEARLRCSPMKGHSHVYWYRQLPEEGLKFMVYLQKENIIDESGMPKERFSAEFPKEGPSILRIQQVVRGDSAAYFCASSRVDRATNQPQHFGDGTRLSIL.

The gene calls are TRBV5-4 and TRBJ2-7; 9 bases match TRBD1. The CDR3 runs to 13 residues. V lost 5 bases and J lost 2; bases outside the gene matches: 2. CDR1 SGHNT and CDR2 YYREEE come from the germline V gene (reference sequence). CDR3 residues: CASSRDRAYEQYF. The CDR3 DNA reads as TGTGCCAGCAGTCGGGACAGGGCCTACGAGCAGTACTTC.

DNA of the CDR3: TGTGCCAGCAGCTTAGGGACTACTTCTATTAATGAAGCTTTCTTT. Translating gives CASSLGTTSINEAFF. The chain couples TRBV7-2 to TRBJ1-1; D is ambiguous. The CDR3 covers 15 residues. From germline, CDR1 is SGHTA and CDR2 FQGNSA. V gave up 1 base and J gave up 7 bases, with 16 bases separating them.

The gene calls are TRBV7-9 and TRBJ1-1, with a tentative D call TRBD1 (5 bases). V lost 1 base to trimming and J lost 1 base, with 7 bases between them. The CDR3 extends over 14 amino acids. Germline V gives CDR1 SEHNR, CDR2 FQNEAQ (reference sequence). In nucleotides, the CDR3 is TGTGCCAGCAGCTTAGGTACAGGGAACACTGAAGCTTTCTTT. It translates to CASSLGTGNTEAFF. Filled out from reference TRBV7-9 and TRBJ1-1, the complete variable domain reads DTGVSQNPRHKITKRGQNVTFRCDPISEHNRLYWYRQTLGQGPEFLTYFQNEAQLEKSRLLSDRFSAERPKGSFSTLEIQRTEQGDSAMYLCASSLGTGNTEAFFGQGTRLTVV.

The genes are TRBV3-1 (or the pseudogene TRBV3-2) and TRBJ1-1, with a weak D call TRBD1 (5 bases). CDR1 is LGHDT and CDR2 is YNNKEL in the germline V gene (reference sequence). This CDR3 region has 14 residues. V was trimmed by 2 bases and J by 1 base, leaving 8 bases between them. The CDR3 DNA reads as TGTGCCAGCAGCCAAAAGGGGTGGAACACTGAAGCTTTCTTT. This gives the protein CASSQKGWNTEAFF.

This clone appeared once. The chain carries TRBV6-5 and TRBJ1-3, with 9 bases matching TRBD1. V gave up 7 bases and J gave up 7 bases; unmatched junction bases: 8. The CDR3 runs to 14 residues. Per germline, CDR1 MNHEY and CDR2 SVGAGI. This CDR3 reads CASTRTGAGNTIYF. For the CDR3, the DNA is TGTGCCAGCACCCGGACAGGGGCAGGGAACACCATATATTTT.

The chain couples TRBV23-1 to TRBJ1-6; 8 positions match TRBD1. TRBV23-1 is assigned to the ORF class and has an uncertain function. This CDR3 region has 18 residues. Losses at the gene ends were 7 bases for V and 6 bases for J; bases not matched to a gene: 17. The CDR3 DNA follows: TGCGCCAGCACTGGAAGTCTGACTCAGGGGGCTGGTAATTCACCCCTCCACTTT. Translating gives CASTGSLTQGAGNSPLHF.

The genes are TRBV6-6 and TRBJ1-5; possible D gene TRBD1, 5 bases. The ends were cut back, 4 bases at V and 9 bases at J, with 10 bases in the middle. The germline V gene has CDR1 MNHNY and CDR2 SVGAGI (reference sequence). The length of the CDR3 is 12 residues. The CDR3 loop is CASSLQEGPQHF. CDR3 DNA: TGTGCCAGCAGTTTACAGGAGGGGCCCCAGCATTTT.

The CDR3 nucleotides read TGTGCCAGTTCCCGGGACAGGGGGTTAACCGGGGAGCTGTTTTTT. Encoded protein: CASSRDRGLTGELFF. This rearrangement joins TRBV19 to TRBJ2-2, with 11 bases lining up with TRBD1. Germline loops: CDR1 LNHDA, CDR2 SQIVND (reference sequence). Trimming cost V 8 bases and J 5 bases; bases outside gene matches: 7. CDR3 size: 15 residues. The full variable domain, its missing parts supplied by reference TRBV19 and TRBJ2-2, is DGGITQSPKYLFRKEGQNVTLSCEQNLNHDAMYWYRQDPGQGLRLIYYSQIVNDFQKGDIAEGYSVSREKKESFPLTVTSAQKNPTAFYLCASSRDRGLTGELFFGEGSRLTVL.

The chain combines TRBV24-1 with TRBJ2-3; 10 bases match TRBD2. This CDR3 is 17 amino acids long. In germline, CDR1 is KGHDR, CDR2 SFDVKD. V gave up 6 bases and J gave up 6 bases; unmatched junction bases: 14. This CDR3 is CATSTNSGGSIGDTQYF. For the CDR3, the DNA is TGTGCCACCAGTACAAATAGCGGGGGGTCCATTGGGGATACGCAGTATTTT.

The CDR3: CASSLADTYRGEAFF. The CDR3 nucleotides read TGTGCCAGCAGCTTAGCGGACACCTACCGAGGTGAAGCTTTCTTT. The V gene is TRBV7-9, the J gene TRBJ1-1, with D maybe TRBD1 (5 bases). CDR1 and CDR2 (germline): SEHNR, FQNEAQ (reference sequence). V was trimmed by 0 bases and J by 7 bases, leaving 15 bases between them. CDR3 size: 15 residues. The full variable domain, completed using reference TRBV7-9 and TRBJ1-1, is DTGVSQNPRHKITKRGQNVTFRCDPISEHNRLYWYRQTLGQGPEFLTYFQNEAQLEKSRLLSDRFSAERPKGSFSTLEIQRTEQGDSAMYLCASSLADTYRGEAFFGQGTRLTVV.

This sequence joins TRBV4-2 and TRBJ2-5; a weak D match, TRBD2 (5 bases). From germline, CDR1 is LGHNA and CDR2 YNFKEQ. CDR3 length equals 16 residues. The germline V and J ends were trimmed by 1 base and 1 base, with 13 bases remaining between them. CDR3 sequence (DNA): TGTGCCAGCAGCCAAGGAGCGGAACCATTCCAAGAGACCCAGTACTTC. This codes for CASSQGAEPFQETQYF.

The CDR3 sequence is CASSLGRGLAGGKGTETQYF. In DNA form, the CDR3 reads TGTGCCAGCAGTTTAGGTCGTGGGCTAGCGGGAGGCAAGGGTACAGAGACCCAGTACTTC. The chain is built from TRBV27 and TRBJ2-5, with 11 bases lining up with TRBD2. Germline V gives CDR1 MNHEY, CDR2 SMNVEV (reference sequence). The J segment lost 4 bases and the V segment lost 2 bases, leaving 18 bases of the junction unmatched. The CDR3 length is 20 residues.

This chain uses TRBV19 with TRBJ2-6; maybe TRBD2 (6 bases). The CDR3 extends over 17 amino acids. V dropped 7 bases and J dropped 2 bases, with 18 bases sitting between them. CDR1 LNHDA and CDR2 SQIVND come from the germline V gene (reference sequence). CDR3 sequence (DNA): TGTGCCAGTACCCCGACTAGTTTGAATGCTGGGGCCAACGTCCTGACTTTC. Protein sequence: CASTPTSLNAGANVLTF.

This clone was seen more than once but under ten times. The rearrangement uses TRBV12-3 or TRBV12-4 and TRBJ1-2, with a possible D match to TRBD1 (6 bases). The CDR3 runs to 13 residues. The V and J ends lost 4 bases and 4 bases respectively, with 10 bases between them. The CDR3 DNA reads as TGTGCCAGCAGTTACGGGACATTCTATGGCTACACCTTC. Translated, it gives CASSYGTFYGYTF.

The V call is TRBV7-2, the J call TRBJ2-5, with TRBD2 matching over 9 bases. V was clipped by 1 base and J by 5 bases; unmatched bases: 11. CDR3 length equals 17 residues. CDR1 is SGHTA, CDR2 FQGNSA, per germline. The CDR3 protein is CASSLVAGAPRMETQYF. CDR3 coding DNA: TGTGCCAGCAGCTTAGTAGCGGGGGCCCCAAGGATGGAGACCCAGTACTTC.

CDR3 coding DNA: TGTGCCAGCTCACCGTCATCTAGAAACACCATATATTTT. Translated, it gives CASSPSSRNTIYF. The chain is built from TRBV18 and TRBJ1-3; D is uncertain. The CDR3 runs 13 residues. Trimming took off 3 bases at V and 5 bases at J, with 8 bases between the two ends. Germline CDR1 is KGHSH and CDR2 is LQKENI.

The chain combines TRBV14 with TRBJ2-2, with D tentatively TRBD2 (5 bases). The germline gives CDR1 SGHDN, CDR2 FVKESK. The ends were cut back, 5 bases at V and 5 bases at J, with 15 bases in the middle. This CDR3 region has 15 residues. CDR3 residues: CASSSQPTGTGELFF. The CDR3 DNA sequence: TGTGCCAGCAGCTCCCAACCAACGGGGACCGGGGAGCTGTTTTTT.

The chain is built from TRBV27 and TRBJ2-5, with 7 nucleotides matching TRBD1. Per germline, CDR1 MNHEY and CDR2 SMNVEV (reference sequence). The CDR3 sequence is 12 residues long. The V and J ends lost 7 bases and 5 bases, in that order; junction bases with no gene match: 4. The CDR3 bases are TGTGCCAGCAAAAACAGGGGTGAGACCCAGTACTTC. Translated: CASKNRGETQYF.